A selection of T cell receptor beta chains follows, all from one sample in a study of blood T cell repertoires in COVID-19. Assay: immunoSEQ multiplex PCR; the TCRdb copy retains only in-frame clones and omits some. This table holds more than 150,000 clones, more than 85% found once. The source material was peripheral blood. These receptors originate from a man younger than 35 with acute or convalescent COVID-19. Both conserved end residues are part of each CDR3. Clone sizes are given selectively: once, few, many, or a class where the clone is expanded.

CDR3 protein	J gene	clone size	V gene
CASSPRRDSNQPQHF	TRBJ1-5	-	TRBV3-1/TRBV3-2
CASVRRRGETQYF	TRBJ2-5	-	TRBV2
CASSGVTGAGELFF	TRBJ2-2	-	TRBV5-1
CASSQIGTGNEKLFF	TRBJ1-4	once	TRBV4-1
CASSSEGGKGYGYTF	TRBJ1-2	once	TRBV18
CAWSPGQGRETQYF	TRBJ2-5	-	TRBV30
CATEEEGANEKLFF	TRBJ1-4	-	TRBV15
CASSQRDSNIQYF	TRBJ2-4	-	TRBV5-8
CASRGGTGSYEQYF	TRBJ2-7	once	TRBV6-5
CASSEALGGETQYF	TRBJ2-5	-	TRBV2
CASSGDREQQETQYF	TRBJ2-5	-	TRBV7-8
CATSRAGKQWVHGGGYTF	TRBJ1-2	-	TRBV15
CAFSPQGFEQYF	TRBJ2-7	many	TRBV30
CASSLGQDNTEAFF	TRBJ1-1	-	TRBV5-1
CAISLQGADYTF	TRBJ1-2	-	TRBV10-3
CAWRETYKGQGTGNTIYF	TRBJ1-3	-	TRBV30
CASSFPGHGGYTF	TRBJ1-2	-	TRBV7-9
CASSLEVGGLAGYEQYF	TRBJ2-7	once	TRBV7-6
CASRATGTYNEQFF	TRBJ2-1	-	TRBV2
CASSPGTGRSYEQYF	TRBJ2-7	-	TRBV5-4
CASSQPTPRTGGLHIGYQPQHF	TRBJ1-5	-	TRBV23-1
CASTGLAGYNEQFF	TRBJ2-1	-	TRBV7-9
CASSMGQQYGYTF	TRBJ1-2	-	TRBV2
CAWSDLPGNEQYF	TRBJ2-7	-	TRBV30
CASSPEGGGDTGELFF	TRBJ2-2	-	TRBV19
CATSTGYSNQPQHF	TRBJ1-5	once	TRBV15
CASSLAGVRPEKLFF	TRBJ1-4	-	TRBV5-4